A single T cell receptor (beta chain) is shown here with its context. The clone's antigen remains unknown. Per-base quality was not reported, and no clone a single base away is much larger than it. Between the V and J ends, shortened by 4 bases and 0 bases respectively, the junction contains 12 bases. The CDR3, from cysteine to phenylalanine, totals 15 residues. CDR3 DNA only is kept here, 45 bases in frame from base 1. Taken from the germline V gene, the CDR1 and CDR2 loops are SGHRS and YFSETQ. The data originate from a study of T cell repertoires in ileal Crohn's disease (dated by TCRdb to between 2019 and 2020). For context, the study as a whole: The median duration of disease was approximately eight years, and at the time of surgery around 36% of patients were active smokers. Every patient underwent surgery because of a complication, which was stricturing disease in around 60% of cases and penetrating disease in around 39%. Roughly half of the patients were given postoperative therapy, with approximately 17 on anti-TNF agents and approximately ten on thiopurines. Neoterminal ileum biopsies obtained at postoperative colonoscopy were designated as M6 samples. The TCR repertoire was analysed in about 55 patients with Crohn's disease drawn from a prospective multicentre cohort. The study ran alongside a multicentre cohort designed to identify predictors of early endoscopic recurrence after ileocolonic resection. A Rutgeerts score higher than i0 was the definition used for endoscopic postoperative recurrence. A total of around 150 mucosal samples from some 57 patients were sequenced, collected from several sites on the surgical specimen as well as at postoperative endoscopy. The investigation overall reported the following: Mucosal CD4 and CD8 T cells were sorted and sequenced only in a subgroup of patients, the size of which was not stated. Endoscopic recurrence was found to be associated with higher high-frequency clone percentages at surgery, and recurrence was observed in all patients with clonality above 26.8% (18/57). The timing of postoperative endoscopy varied within the first year after surgery, and the median delay was about seven months. Compared with CD4 T cells, sorted CD8 T cells contained more high-frequency clones, which suggests that the mucosal expansions were mostly CD8. A significantly higher proportion of clonal expansions was observed in active smokers at surgery than in non-smokers (approximately 26% vs 20%, p=0.02).

The label giving this sample's time point can be read as: neoterminal ileum biopsy at postoperative endoscopy, about 6 months after surgery. Adults with ileal or ileocolonic Crohn's disease and an indication for ileocolonic resection were eligible for inclusion. Whole ileal mucosal biopsies were kept frozen at -80 degrees C prior to DNA extraction. Genomic DNA was extracted from frozen whole biopsies using a TRizol-based method and was quantified with a NanoDrop 2000 spectrophotometer. For commercial TCRB immunosequencing, 400 to 550 nanograms of biopsy DNA were submitted for each sample. Adaptive Biotechnology amplified CDR3 regions from genomic DNA with a two-step multiplex PCR that controlled for amplification bias. Primers covering every V and J gene segment were used in the first PCR, while barcodes and Illumina adapters were added in the second PCR. An Illumina instrument was used to sequence the CDR3 libraries. For the original study's pipeline: The analysis drew on both the pipelines supplied by the vendor and custom analysis of the raw data in R/Bioconductor running R version 3.3.0. Clonality, which ranges from 0 to 1, was calculated as the inverse of the normalised Shannon entropy across all productive clones. High-frequency clones were defined as the repertoire share of the top 100 clones, retaining only clones passing a 95% confidence test. Overlap between samples was measured with the Morisita-Horn index, while repertoire diversity was measured with the Simpson index. The source is immuneACCESS, and TCRdb retained only in-frame sequences with V and J called. Part of the clones is not carried over; for the studies checked, unresolved V genes explain less than half of this, and the remainder is unexplained. Clone size and V and J calls were adopted from that table, with D and trimming inferred from the DNA. This sample has roughly 3,000 clones in its table, and just over 70% of those were observed once. The ten top clones hold around a third of the sample.

The rearrangement joined TRBV5-1 to TRBJ2-3, with the D gene not clear enough to name. The clonotype originates from an adult with Crohn's disease. The material sequenced was ileal tissue. The bases are TGCGCCAGCAGCCCGAGGATCGGTAGCACAGATACGCAGTATTTT. Its protein reads: CASSPRIGSTDTQYF.